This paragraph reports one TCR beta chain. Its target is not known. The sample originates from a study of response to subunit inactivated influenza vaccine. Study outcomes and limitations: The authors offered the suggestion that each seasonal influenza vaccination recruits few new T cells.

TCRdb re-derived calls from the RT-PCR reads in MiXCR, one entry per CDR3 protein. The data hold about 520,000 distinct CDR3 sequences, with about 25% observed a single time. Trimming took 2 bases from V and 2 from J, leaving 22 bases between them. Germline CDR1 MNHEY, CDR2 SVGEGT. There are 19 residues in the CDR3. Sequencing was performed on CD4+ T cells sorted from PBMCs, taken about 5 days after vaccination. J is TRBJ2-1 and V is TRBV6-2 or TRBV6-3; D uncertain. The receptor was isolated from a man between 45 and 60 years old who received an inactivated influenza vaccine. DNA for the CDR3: TGTGCCAGCAGTTACCCCTATCCCCCACTTCTAAGCACCTACAATGAGCAGTTCTTC. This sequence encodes CASSYPYPPLLSTYNEQFF.